This T cell receptor beta chain was recovered during a study of blood T cell repertoires in COVID-19. On the study more broadly: T cells, B-cell-depleted T cells, or PBMCs provided the cDNA or gDNA that served as material.

Authors' analysis steps: Cell counts per sample came from amplifying reference gene primers. Sequencing was performed with immunoSEQ multiplex PCR; in TCRdb, only in-frame clones are kept and a portion is missing. V, J and clone size derive from that table, while D and trimming were established from the DNA sequence. The sample records roughly 140,000 clones, about 76% being singletons. Sequenced: peripheral blood. The receptor's source is a human donor in a cohort sampled during active COVID-19.

The CDR3 is CASSESIGYTF. The CDR3 coding sequence is TGTGCCAGCAGTGAGTCTATTGGCTACACCTTC. The rearrangement uses TRBV6-1 and TRBJ1-2; D unclear. V gave up 3 bases and J gave up 7 bases, with 6 bases separating them. The CDR3 is made up of 11 amino acids. Looked up from germline, CDR1 is MNHNS and CDR2 is SASEGT.